Listed below are T cell receptor beta chains from one sample, sequenced in a study of blood T cells in healthy people across ages. A single record per CDR3 protein comes from TCRdb applying MiXCR to the 5' RACE reads. The sample records some 1.5 million distinct CDR3 sequences, about 30% being singletons. Sequenced input: blood. The receptors stem from a young woman in good health. The CDR3 runs from the conserved cysteine through the conserved F or W. A D gene is named only where the DNA matches it firmly. Rows may omit the clone size; those that give it use once, few, many or a size class.

clone_size j_call v_call d_call cdr3_nt cdr3_aa
few TRBJ2-1 TRBV5-1 TRBD2 TGCGCCAGCAGCTCTTCCGGGACTAGCGCGAACAATGAGCAGTTCTTC CASSSSGTSANNEQFF
few TRBJ2-7 TRBV5-1 TRBD1 TGCGCCAGCAGCCCGCGGACAGGAAATTCCTACGAGCAGTACTTC CASSPRTGNSYEQYF
many TRBJ2-7 TRBV2 - TGTGCCAGCAGTGAACTCTTATCCATTCACGAGCAGTACTTC CASSELLSIHEQYF
few TRBJ2-6 TRBV5-1 TRBD2 TGCGCCAGCAGCTCGAGGGCTAGCGGGGCCCCCTCTGGGGCCAACGTCCTGACTTTC CASSSRASGAPSGANVLTF
many TRBJ2-7 TRBV29-1 TRBD2 TGCAGCGTTGGCTCGGGAGGCTACGAGCAGTACTTC CSVGSGGYEQYF
- TRBJ1-1 TRBV5-1 - TGCGCCAGCAGCTTGGATTTTGCGGGAGAAGCTTTCTTT CASSLDFAGEAFF
few TRBJ2-6 TRBV24-1 TRBD1 TGTGCCACCAGTAGGACAGGGGCGAACTCTGGGGCCAACGTCCTGACTTTC CATSRTGANSGANVLTF
few TRBJ2-1 TRBV20-1 TRBD2 TGCAGTGCTAGAGATTTTCGGGCTAGCGGTATCTACAATGAGCAGTTCTTC CSARDFRASGIYNEQFF
- TRBJ2-3 TRBV25-1 TRBD1 TGTGCCAGCAGTGAACCCCAGGGGGCCGGCACAGATACGCAGTATTTT CASSEPQGAGTDTQYF
- TRBJ1-1 TRBV29-1 - TGCAGCGTTATTCGACAGGCCCTGAACACTGAAGCTTTCTTT CSVIRQALNTEAFF
few TRBJ1-1 TRBV5-1 - TGCGCCAGCAGCTTGGGACACACCCAGGACGCTGAAGCTTTCTTT CASSLGHTQDAEAFF